This entry features one TCR beta chain sequence. This entry comes from a study of cytomegalovirus exposure and HLA in healthy donors. The PCR contained 60 Vbeta and 13 Jbeta primers. Assay: immunoSEQ multiplex PCR; the TCRdb copy retains only in-frame clones and omits some. Of 210,000 or so clones listed, 75% to 85% are singletons. Germline values: CDR1 SGHRS, CDR2 YFSETQ. The V end was cut by 4 bases, the J end by 5 bases, with 15 bases between. The CDR3 totals 14 residues. The receptor was derived from a girl aged 10 to 17 in good health and CMV-seronegative. Sequenced input: PBMCs. This sequence joins TRBV5-1 and TRBJ1-1; the D is unclear. In nucleotides, the CDR3 is TGCGCCAGCAGCCCTGAAACGGGGTTTACTGAAGCTTTCTTT. This gives the protein CASSPETGFTEAFF.